A selection of T cell receptor beta chains follows, all from one sample in a study of T cell responses to AZD1222 COVID-19 vaccine. TCRdb's copy holds only in-frame clones and misses some; the assay was immunoSEQ multiplex PCR. The sample yields more than 95,000 clones, approximately 90% seen once. The source material was peripheral blood, sampled on day 0 of AZD1222 vaccination. All receptors derive from an adult in good health. Both conserved end residues are part of each CDR3. Fields, in order: D gene, V gene, clone size, J gene, CDR3 DNA, CDR3 protein. A D gene is named only where the DNA matches it firmly. The size entry is marked missing in some rows and otherwise reads once, few, many or a size class.

d_call: .; v_call: TRBV18; clone_size: once; j_call: TRBJ1-4; cdr3_nt: TGTGCCAGCTCACTGGACAGCTTTGAAAAACTGTTTTTT; cdr3_aa: CASSLDSFEKLFF
d_call: .; v_call: TRBV4-3; clone_size: .; j_call: TRBJ2-5; cdr3_nt: TGCGCCAGCAGCCAAGATGCGGACTCCCCTGCAGGGACCCAGTACTTC; cdr3_aa: CASSQDADSPAGTQYF
d_call: TRBD2; v_call: TRBV5-6; clone_size: few; j_call: TRBJ2-2; cdr3_nt: TGTGCCAGCAGCCCCGGGGGGGTGAACACCGGGGAGCTGTTTTTT; cdr3_aa: CASSPGGVNTGELFF
d_call: TRBD1; v_call: TRBV19; clone_size: .; j_call: TRBJ1-5; cdr3_nt: TGTGCCAGTAGTATTACCGGGACAGGGCACAATCAGCCCCAGCATTTT; cdr3_aa: CASSITGTGHNQPQHF
d_call: .; v_call: TRBV28; clone_size: .; j_call: TRBJ2-7; cdr3_nt: TGTGCCAGCAGTTTATACAACCGAGGACACCCAACCTACGAGCAGTACTTC; cdr3_aa: CASSLYNRGHPTYEQYF
d_call: .; v_call: TRBV2; clone_size: .; j_call: TRBJ1-5; cdr3_nt: TGTGCCAGCAGTGATGGGGTTAGCAATCAGCCCCAGCATTTT; cdr3_aa: CASSDGVSNQPQHF
d_call: TRBD2; v_call: TRBV7-2; clone_size: .; j_call: TRBJ2-7; cdr3_nt: TGTGCCAGCAGCTTTCAAACAGGCGGGAGGGCCTACGAGCAGTACTTC; cdr3_aa: CASSFQTGGRAYEQYF
d_call: .; v_call: TRBV20-1; clone_size: .; j_call: TRBJ1-5; cdr3_nt: TGCAGTGCTAGTTCCCACCAGGCCGTAGTTCAGCCCCAGCATTTT; cdr3_aa: CSASSHQAVVQPQHF
d_call: .; v_call: TRBV7-2; clone_size: .; j_call: TRBJ1-6; cdr3_nt: TGTGCCAGCAGCCCCCGCCCGCATAGGATGATTAATTCACCCCTCCACTTT; cdr3_aa: CASSPRPHRMINSPLHF
d_call: .; v_call: TRBV6-2/TRBV6-3; clone_size: .; j_call: TRBJ2-7; cdr3_nt: TGTGCCAGCAGTTACGCCGGGGGCGAGCAGTACTTC; cdr3_aa: CASSYAGGEQYF
d_call: .; v_call: TRBV10-3; clone_size: once; j_call: TRBJ1-3; cdr3_nt: TGTGCCATCGGGCCAGGGTCAACCTCTGGAAACACCATATATTTT; cdr3_aa: CAIGPGSTSGNTIYF
d_call: .; v_call: TRBV7-2; clone_size: few; j_call: TRBJ2-2; cdr3_nt: TGTGCCAGCAGCCCCACAGGGAAAGAGCTGTTTTTT; cdr3_aa: CASSPTGKELFF
d_call: .; v_call: TRBV29-1; clone_size: once; j_call: TRBJ2-7; cdr3_nt: TGCAGCGTGACCGGGACTCACCCCGAGCAGTACTTC; cdr3_aa: CSVTGTHPEQYF
d_call: TRBD2; v_call: TRBV15; clone_size: .; j_call: TRBJ2-7; cdr3_nt: TGTGCCACCAGCAGAGATCTAGCGGGAGGGAGGGCCTACGAGCAGTACTTC; cdr3_aa: CATSRDLAGGRAYEQYF
d_call: TRBD2; v_call: TRBV2; clone_size: once; j_call: TRBJ2-7; cdr3_nt: TGTGCCAGCAGAGCGCCAGGACTAGCGGGAGCCGAGCAGTACTTC; cdr3_aa: CASRAPGLAGAEQYF
d_call: .; v_call: TRBV13; clone_size: .; j_call: TRBJ2-7; cdr3_nt: TGTGCCAGCAGCGGACAGGGACTAGCTCTCCACGAGCAGTACTTC; cdr3_aa: CASSGQGLALHEQYF
d_call: .; v_call: TRBV28; clone_size: .; j_call: TRBJ1-4; cdr3_nt: TGTGCCAGCAGCACCGTATTGGGAGGGGCGGAAAAACTGTTTTTT; cdr3_aa: CASSTVLGGAEKLFF
d_call: .; v_call: TRBV2; clone_size: .; j_call: TRBJ1-6; cdr3_nt: TGTGCCAGCAGTGAAATAGGAGGCCGTGATAATTCACCCCTCCACTTT; cdr3_aa: CASSEIGGRDNSPLHF
d_call: TRBD1; v_call: TRBV19; clone_size: .; j_call: TRBJ1-1; cdr3_nt: TGTGCCAGTAGTATCGACAGGGACACTGAAGCTTTCTTT; cdr3_aa: CASSIDRDTEAFF
d_call: .; v_call: TRBV19; clone_size: .; j_call: TRBJ2-2; cdr3_nt: TGTGCCAGTAGTAGCCCCGGTAGGAAAACCGGGGAGCTGTTTTTT; cdr3_aa: CASSSPGRKTGELFF
d_call: TRBD1; v_call: TRBV7-3; clone_size: .; j_call: TRBJ2-3; cdr3_nt: TGTGCCAGCAGCCCCGGGACAGCCGGTCATACGCAGTATTTT; cdr3_aa: CASSPGTAGHTQYF
d_call: TRBD2; v_call: TRBV19; clone_size: once; j_call: TRBJ2-2; cdr3_nt: TGTGCCAGTAGCGGGAGTTCGGGGGGCGGGGAGCTGTTTTTT; cdr3_aa: CASSGSSGGGELFF
d_call: TRBD1; v_call: TRBV7-9; clone_size: .; j_call: TRBJ1-6; cdr3_nt: TGTGCCAGCAGCGGCCGGGACAGGGGGCTGGACTCACCCCTCCACTTT; cdr3_aa: CASSGRDRGLDSPLHF
d_call: .; v_call: TRBV6-5; clone_size: .; j_call: TRBJ1-2; cdr3_nt: TGTGCCAGCAGTTACTCTCAGGGGGGCTACACCTTC; cdr3_aa: CASSYSQGGYTF
d_call: .; v_call: TRBV29-1; clone_size: .; j_call: TRBJ2-1; cdr3_nt: TGCAGCGTTGAACTCCCCGGGAAGGTCAATGAGCAGTTCTTC; cdr3_aa: CSVELPGKVNEQFF
d_call: .; v_call: TRBV7-9; clone_size: .; j_call: TRBJ2-1; cdr3_nt: TGTGCCAGCAGCCCGGCTGCACTTTACAATGAGCAGTTCTTC; cdr3_aa: CASSPAALYNEQFF
d_call: .; v_call: TRBV7-2; clone_size: .; j_call: TRBJ2-5; cdr3_nt: TGTGCCAGCAGCTTAGATTGGAGCAAAGAGACCCAGTACTTC; cdr3_aa: CASSLDWSKETQYF
d_call: .; v_call: TRBV5-1; clone_size: .; j_call: TRBJ2-3; cdr3_nt: TGCGCCAGCAGCTTCGGAACTAGCACAGATACGCAGTATTTT; cdr3_aa: CASSFGTSTDTQYF
d_call: .; v_call: TRBV3-1/TRBV3-2; clone_size: .; j_call: TRBJ1-5; cdr3_nt: TGTGCCAGCAGCCAATCCACAGGGAGCAATCAGCCCCAGCATTTT; cdr3_aa: CASSQSTGSNQPQHF
d_call: .; v_call: TRBV19; clone_size: .; j_call: TRBJ2-7; cdr3_nt: TGTGCCAGTAGACCCTCCCGGACTGCCTTGGCAAACGAGCAGTACTTC; cdr3_aa: CASRPSRTALANEQYF
d_call: TRBD2; v_call: TRBV29-1; clone_size: .; j_call: TRBJ2-3; cdr3_nt: TGCAGCGTTGGGGGTATAACTAGCGGGAGGACAGATACGCAGTATTTT; cdr3_aa: CSVGGITSGRTDTQYF
d_call: TRBD2; v_call: TRBV29-1; clone_size: once; j_call: TRBJ2-3; cdr3_nt: TGCAGCGCCCTCAGGGGAGCGGGAGCCTCCGGGCACTATTTT; cdr3_aa: CSALRGAGASGHYF
d_call: .; v_call: TRBV29-1; clone_size: .; j_call: TRBJ2-5; cdr3_nt: TGCAGCGTTGTGGGCAGAGGACTCAGGGAGACCCAGTACTTC; cdr3_aa: CSVVGRGLRETQYF
d_call: TRBD2; v_call: TRBV5-8; clone_size: .; j_call: TRBJ2-1; cdr3_nt: TGTGCCAGCAGCTTACGCGGGAGAGAAGGTGAGCAGTTCTTC; cdr3_aa: CASSLRGREGEQFF
d_call: .; v_call: TRBV10-3; clone_size: .; j_call: TRBJ2-2; cdr3_nt: TGTGCCATCAACGACGAGCGGAAGAACACCGGGGAGCTGTTTTTT; cdr3_aa: CAINDERKNTGELFF
d_call: .; v_call: TRBV7-9; clone_size: once; j_call: TRBJ2-1; cdr3_nt: TGTGCCAGCAGCTTGGTGGTAGCAAGGGAGCAGTTCTTC; cdr3_aa: CASSLVVAREQFF
d_call: .; v_call: TRBV7-2; clone_size: once; j_call: TRBJ2-3; cdr3_nt: TGTGCCAGCAGGAAGGGGGTAGCGGTTAGCACAGATACGCAGTATTTT; cdr3_aa: CASRKGVAVSTDTQYF
d_call: TRBD1; v_call: TRBV6-5; clone_size: .; j_call: TRBJ1-4; cdr3_nt: TGTGCCAGCCGGGTGACAGGGGGTTACGAAAAACTGTTTTTT; cdr3_aa: CASRVTGGYEKLFF
d_call: TRBD1; v_call: TRBV18; clone_size: .; j_call: TRBJ1-2; cdr3_nt: TGTGCCAGCTCACCTGCGACAGGGGGCAACTATGGCTACACCTTC; cdr3_aa: CASSPATGGNYGYTF
d_call: TRBD2; v_call: TRBV9; clone_size: once; j_call: TRBJ2-2; cdr3_nt: TGTGCCAGCGGGGTAGCGGGCACCGGGGAGCTGTTTTTT; cdr3_aa: CASGVAGTGELFF
d_call: TRBD1; v_call: TRBV11-2; clone_size: .; j_call: TRBJ1-5; cdr3_nt: TGTGCCAGCAGCTTAGAGCCAGGGGGCCCACCACACAATCAGCCCCAGCATTTT; cdr3_aa: CASSLEPGGPPHNQPQHF
d_call: .; v_call: TRBV2; clone_size: .; j_call: TRBJ2-5; cdr3_nt: TGTGCCAGCAGCCTCCAGGACGGCAGGGGGACCCAGTACTTC; cdr3_aa: CASSLQDGRGTQYF
d_call: TRBD1; v_call: TRBV7-8; clone_size: .; j_call: TRBJ1-1; cdr3_nt: TGTGCCAGCAGCATGGGACAGGGGGCCACTGAAGCTTTCTTT; cdr3_aa: CASSMGQGATEAFF
d_call: .; v_call: TRBV3-1/TRBV3-2; clone_size: .; j_call: TRBJ2-3; cdr3_nt: TGTGCCAGCAGCCAAGAACGGGGCTACACAGATACGCAGTATTTT; cdr3_aa: CASSQERGYTDTQYF
d_call: .; v_call: TRBV5-1; clone_size: .; j_call: TRBJ2-3; cdr3_nt: TGCGCCAGCAGGGGCGACACAGATACGCAGTATTTT; cdr3_aa: CASRGDTDTQYF